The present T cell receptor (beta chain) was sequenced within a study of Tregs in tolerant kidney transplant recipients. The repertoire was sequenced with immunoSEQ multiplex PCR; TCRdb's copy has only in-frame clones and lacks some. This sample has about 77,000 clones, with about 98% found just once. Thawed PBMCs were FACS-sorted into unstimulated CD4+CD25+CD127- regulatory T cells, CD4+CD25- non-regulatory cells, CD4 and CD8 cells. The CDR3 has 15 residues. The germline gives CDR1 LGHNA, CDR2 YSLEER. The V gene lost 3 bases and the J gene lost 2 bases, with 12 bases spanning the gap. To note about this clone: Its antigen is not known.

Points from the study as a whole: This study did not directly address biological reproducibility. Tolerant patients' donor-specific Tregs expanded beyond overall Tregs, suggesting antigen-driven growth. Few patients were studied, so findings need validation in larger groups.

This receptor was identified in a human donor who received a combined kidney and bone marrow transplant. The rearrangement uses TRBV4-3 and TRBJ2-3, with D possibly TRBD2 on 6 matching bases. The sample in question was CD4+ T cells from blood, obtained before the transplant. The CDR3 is CASSQGGAHTDTQYF. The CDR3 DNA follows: TGCGCCAGCAGCCAGGGCGGGGCACACACAGATACGCAGTATTTT.